The subject of this entry is one TCR beta chain. Its antigen is not known. The CDR3 sequence is 16 residues long. The V segment lost 4 bases and the J segment 5 bases; nucleotides outside the gene matches: 9. Per the germline V gene, CDR1 is SGDLS and CDR2 is YYNGEE. This sample is drawn from a study of cytomegalovirus exposure and HLA in healthy donors. The study's findings and limits: In a later analysis, donors in an Asian-associated ancestry cluster reportedly had fewer N-insertions in productive TCRs than the cohort mean.

PCR primers comprised 60 Vbeta and 13 Jbeta primers. Sequenced by immunoSEQ multiplex PCR; TCRdb stores in-frame clones only, minus some. The sample comprises 160,000 or so clones, roughly 87% of which are singletons, and about 4% rests with the top ten. This chain joins TRBV9 and TRBJ2-5; 12 bases match TRBD2. The sequencing input was PBMCs. The source is a middle-aged man in good health and CMV-seropositive. CDR3 bases: TGTGCCAGCAGCCCTAGCGGGGGGGGTCGATGGGAGACCCAGTACTTC. This codes for CASSPSGGGRWETQYF.